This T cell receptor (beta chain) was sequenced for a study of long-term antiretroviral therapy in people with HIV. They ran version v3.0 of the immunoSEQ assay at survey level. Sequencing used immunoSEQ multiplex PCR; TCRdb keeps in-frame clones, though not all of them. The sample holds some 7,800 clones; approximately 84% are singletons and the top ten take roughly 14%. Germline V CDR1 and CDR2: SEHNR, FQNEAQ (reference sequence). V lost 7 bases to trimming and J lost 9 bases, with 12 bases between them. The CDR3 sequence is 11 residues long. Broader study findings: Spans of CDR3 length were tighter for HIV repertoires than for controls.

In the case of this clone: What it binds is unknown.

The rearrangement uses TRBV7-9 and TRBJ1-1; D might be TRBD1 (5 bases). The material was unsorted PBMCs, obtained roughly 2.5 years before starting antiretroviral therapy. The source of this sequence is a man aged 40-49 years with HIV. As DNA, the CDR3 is TGTGCCAGCAAGCAGGGAGAAAAAGCTTTCTTT. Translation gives CASKQGEKAFF.